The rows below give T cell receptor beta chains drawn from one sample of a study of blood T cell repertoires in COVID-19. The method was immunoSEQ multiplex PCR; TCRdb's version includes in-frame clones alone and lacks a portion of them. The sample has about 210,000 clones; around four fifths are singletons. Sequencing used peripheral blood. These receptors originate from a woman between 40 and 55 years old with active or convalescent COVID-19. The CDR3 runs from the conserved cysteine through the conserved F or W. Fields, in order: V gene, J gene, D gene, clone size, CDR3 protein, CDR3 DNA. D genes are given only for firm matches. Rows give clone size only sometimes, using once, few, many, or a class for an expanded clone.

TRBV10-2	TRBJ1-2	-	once	CASSENQGLGYTF	TGCGCCAGCAGTGAGAACCAGGGGCTCGGCTACACCTTC
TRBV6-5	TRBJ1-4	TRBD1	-	CASRTGKKEKLFF	TGTGCCAGCAGGACAGGGAAGAAGGAAAAACTGTTTTTT
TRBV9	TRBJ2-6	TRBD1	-	CASSVRDSRPRGANVLTF	TGTGCCAGCAGCGTCCGGGACAGCCGCCCCCGGGGGGCCAACGTCCTGACTTTC
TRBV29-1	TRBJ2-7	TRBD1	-	CSVGATGTGPDEQYF	TGCAGCGTGGGAGCCACCGGGACAGGGCCCGACGAGCAGTACTTC
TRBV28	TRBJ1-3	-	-	CASSPGFSGNTIYF	TGTGCCAGCAGTCCAGGGTTCTCTGGAAACACCATATATTTT
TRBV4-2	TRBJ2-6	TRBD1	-	CASSQGRTGDGANVLTF	TGTGCCAGCAGCCAAGGTAGGACAGGGGATGGGGCCAACGTCCTGACTTTC
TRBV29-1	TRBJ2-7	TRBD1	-	CSVGAYRGSLYEQYF	TGCAGCGTTGGCGCTTACAGGGGTAGTCTCTACGAGCAGTACTTC
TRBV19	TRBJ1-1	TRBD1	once	CASSIGTELREAFF	TGTGCCAGTAGTATTGGGACAGAGCTCCGTGAGGCTTTCTTT
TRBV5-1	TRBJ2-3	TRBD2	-	CASSTGLAGITDTQYF	TGCGCCAGCAGCACCGGACTAGCGGGGATCACAGATACGCAGTATTTT
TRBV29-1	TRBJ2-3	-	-	CSVEDTVSDTQYF	TGCAGCGTTGAAGACACAGTGTCAGATACGCAGTATTTT
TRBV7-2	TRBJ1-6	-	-	CASSPDYSPLHF	TGTGCCAGCAGCCCAGACTATTCACCCCTCCACTTT
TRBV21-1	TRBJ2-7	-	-	CANGTNSYEQYF	TGTGCTAACGGGACTAACTCCTACGAGCAGTACTTC
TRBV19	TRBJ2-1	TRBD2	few	CASSEREEYNEQFF	TGTGCCAGTAGTGAACGGGAGGAGTACAATGAGCAGTTCTTC
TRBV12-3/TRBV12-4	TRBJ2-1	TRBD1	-	CASVRGTDEQFF	TGTGCCAGCGTACGAGGGACAGATGAGCAGTTCTTC
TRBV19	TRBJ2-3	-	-	CASSRLASTDTQYF	TGTGCCAGTAGCCGACTGGCGAGCACAGATACGCAGTATTTT
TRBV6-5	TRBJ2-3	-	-	CASSPQVPDTQYF	TGTGCCAGCAGTCCCCAGGTCCCAGATACGCAGTATTTT
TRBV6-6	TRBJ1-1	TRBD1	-	CASSSSDRVEAFF	TGTGCCAGCAGTTCCTCCGACAGGGTTGAAGCTTTCTTT
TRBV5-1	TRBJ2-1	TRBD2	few	CASSPGLAGTYNEQFF	TGCGCCAGCAGCCCGGGACTAGCGGGAACTTACAATGAGCAGTTCTTC
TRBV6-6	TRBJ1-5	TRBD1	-	CASSRTGGGISNQPQHF	TGTGCCAGCAGTCGGACAGGGGGCGGTATAAGCAATCAGCCCCAGCATTTT
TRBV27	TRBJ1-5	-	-	CASSPWGREGTPQHF	TGTGCCAGCAGTCCCTGGGGGCGAGAGGGGACGCCCCAGCATTTT
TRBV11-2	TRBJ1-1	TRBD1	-	CASTHGTVTEAFF	TGTGCCAGCACCCACGGGACAGTAACTGAAGCTTTCTTT
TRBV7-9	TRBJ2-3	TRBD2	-	CASSSLAGASTDTQYF	TGTGCCAGCAGCTCGCTAGCGGGGGCTAGCACAGATACGCAGTATTTT
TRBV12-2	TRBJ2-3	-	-	CASRSGTGSTDTQYF	TGTGCAAGTCGCTCCGGGACAGGGAGCACAGATACGCAGTATTTT
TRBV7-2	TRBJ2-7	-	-	CASSLDARNEQYF	TGTGCCAGCAGCTTAGATGCTAGAAACGAGCAGTACTTC
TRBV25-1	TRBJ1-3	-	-	CASRQQGSGNTIYF	TGTGCCAGCAGGCAACAGGGATCTGGAAACACCATATATTTT
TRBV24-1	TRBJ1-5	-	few	CATSAGNQPQHF	TGTGCCACCAGTGCAGGTAATCAGCCCCAGCATTTT
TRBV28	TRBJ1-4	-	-	CASEDLSGVNEKLFF	TGTGCCAGTGAGGACCTGTCGGGGGTAAATGAAAAACTGTTTTTT
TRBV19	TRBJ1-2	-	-	CASRTQGLIDYTF	TGTGCCAGTAGGACACAGGGCCTGATTGATTACACCTTC
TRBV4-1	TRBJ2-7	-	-	CASSPGRGARSYEQYF	TGCGCCAGCAGCCCGGGTCGCGGGGCCCGCTCCTACGAGCAGTACTTC
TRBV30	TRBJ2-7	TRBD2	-	CAWSVGGDRWEQYF	TGTGCCTGGAGTGTGGGAGGGGACCGCTGGGAGCAGTACTTC
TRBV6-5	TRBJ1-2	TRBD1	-	CASSYGTADGYTF	TGTGCCAGCAGTTACGGGACAGCCGATGGCTACACCTTC
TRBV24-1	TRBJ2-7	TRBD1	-	CATSGGATGNEQYF	TGTGCCACCAGTGGAGGGGCGACAGGGAACGAGCAGTACTTC
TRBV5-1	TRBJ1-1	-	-	CASSTIQGTEAFF	TGCGCCAGCAGCACGATACAGGGCACTGAAGCTTTCTTT
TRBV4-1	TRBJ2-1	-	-	CASSLQYREGEQFF	TGCGCCAGCAGCTTACAGTACAGGGAGGGTGAGCAGTTCTTC
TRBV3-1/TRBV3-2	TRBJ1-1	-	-	CASSQELGRGNTEAFF	TGTGCCAGCAGCCAAGAATTGGGCAGGGGGAACACTGAAGCTTTCTTT
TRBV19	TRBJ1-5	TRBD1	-	CASRRDRGIYSNQPQHF	TGTGCCAGTAGAAGGGACAGGGGGATTTATAGCAATCAGCCCCAGCATTTT
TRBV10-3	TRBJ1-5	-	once	CAIRGVEDQPQHF	TGTGCCATCAGAGGGGTCGAGGATCAGCCCCAGCATTTT
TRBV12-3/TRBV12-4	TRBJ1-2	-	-	CASSLTRGGYTF	TGTGCCAGCAGTTTGACCAGGGGTGGCTACACCTTC
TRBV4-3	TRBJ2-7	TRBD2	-	CASSQEGLAGYEQYF	TGCGCCAGCAGCCAAGAAGGACTAGCGGGCTACGAGCAGTACTTC
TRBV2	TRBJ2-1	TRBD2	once	CASTSGRFPYNEQFF	TGTGCCAGCACTAGCGGGAGGTTCCCCTACAATGAGCAGTTCTTC
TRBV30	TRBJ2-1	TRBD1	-	CAWDPGTGNEQFF	TGTGCCTGGGATCCCGGGACAGGCAATGAGCAGTTCTTC
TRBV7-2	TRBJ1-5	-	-	CASSLVISGNQPQHF	TGTGCCAGCAGCTTAGTAATATCAGGCAATCAGCCCCAGCATTTT
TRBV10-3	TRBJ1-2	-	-	CAISQPGVWGYTF	TGTGCCATCAGTCAGCCCGGGGTATGGGGCTACACCTTC
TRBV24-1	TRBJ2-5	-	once	CATRFGETQYF	TGTGCCACCAGATTCGGGGAGACCCAGTACTTC
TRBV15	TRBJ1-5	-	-	CATSRGWEGQPQHF	TGTGCCACCAGCAGAGGCTGGGAGGGGCAGCCCCAGCATTTT
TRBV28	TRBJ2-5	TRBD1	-	CASRGQSQETQYF	TGTGCCAGCAGGGGACAGTCTCAAGAGACCCAGTACTTC